This T cell receptor (beta chain) is from a study of OX40 agonist ivuxolimab in advanced cancers. In the study overall: Ivuxolimab, an agonistic anti-OX40 (CD134) antibody, was given to patients. Melanoma, hepatocellular carcinoma, head and neck or renal cell cancer occurred in dose-escalation patients.

CDR3 length: 13 amino acids. Germline V gene sequence: CDR1 GTSNPN, CDR2 SVGIG (reference sequence). Unmatched junction bases numbered 2, after V lost 0 bases and J lost 3 bases. General study findings and limits: CD8+ T cells (on average) carried more expanded clones than CD4+ T cells.

Sequenced by immunoSEQ multiplex PCR; TCRdb stores in-frame clones only, minus some. Counted here are around 33,000 clones, approximately 89% occurring once; the ten biggest clones make up 9.1%. For this clone: The antigen is undetermined.

This specimen was CD4+ or CD8+ T cells sorted from blood, taken in a trial of the OX40 agonist ivuxolimab. The rearrangement joins TRBV30 to TRBJ2-7, with 7 bases identical to TRBD2. The receptor comes from an adult with an advanced solid tumor such as melanoma, head and neck, liver or kidney cancer. The CDR3 coding sequence is TGTGCCTGGAGTGTAGCGGGGCACTACGAGCAGTACTTC. As protein: CAWSVAGHYEQYF.